The 11 T cell receptor beta chains given below trace back to one sample, sequenced in a study of T cell clones after liver transplantation (dated by TCRdb to between 2018 and 2020). Receptor libraries were prepared by the immunoSEQ multiplex PCR assay. This is the immuneACCESS table as TCRdb keeps it, with only in-frame sequences that have V and J called. A part of the clones is gone; compared with another copy, unresolved V genes explain less than half, and the rest is unexplained. This sample has nearly 55,000 clones in its table, and around 84% of those were observed once. Roughly 8% of the sample comes from the top ten. In the paper's terms, the time point label means: pre-transplant. The input for sequencing was CD4+ T cells from blood, taken before liver transplant. The receptors shown here come from a human donor who received a liver transplant.

V is TRBV6-1 and J is TRBJ2-7, with D perhaps matching TRBD1 (5 bases). V lost 6 bases and J lost 0, with 12 bases in between. CDR3 length: 14 residues. Germline values: CDR1 MNHNS, CDR2 SASEGT. In nucleotides, the CDR3 is TGTGCCAGCAGAGGGCAGGGCTCCTCCTACGAGCAGTACTTC. As protein: CASRGQGSSYEQYF.

The chain employs TRBV27 and TRBJ1-4; D not certain. This CDR3 is 14 amino acids long. V was shortened by 6 bases and J by 3 bases, with 11 bases between the two germline ends. Germline V lookup: CDR1 MNHEY, CDR2 SMNVEV (reference sequence). The CDR3 here is CASRGPRSNEKLFF. Here the CDR3 DNA reads TGTGCCAGCAGAGGTCCCAGATCTAATGAAAAACTGTTTTTT.

The J gene is TRBJ2-3, the V gene TRBV29-1; TRBD2 aligns across 7 bases. CDR3 length: 13 residues. Germline V gives CDR1 SQVTM, CDR2 ANQGSEA. Trimming cost V 2 bases and J 4 bases; bases outside gene matches: 3. The CDR3 region is CSVELGGADTQYF. CDR3 nucleotides: TGCAGCGTTGAATTGGGGGGGGCAGATACGCAGTATTTT.

This chain links TRBV5-6 with TRBJ1-5; tentatively, D is TRBD1 (5 bases). This CDR3 has 16 residues. Trimming removed 4 bases at V and 0 bases at J, with 14 bases between. Germline CDR1 SGHDT, CDR2 YYEEEE. This CDR3 reads CASSAGTLDSNQPQHF. The DNA of the CDR3 is TGTGCCAGCAGCGCCGGGACTTTAGATAGCAATCAGCCCCAGCATTTT.

The chain is built from TRBV28 and TRBJ2-7, with TRBD1 matching over 9 bases. This CDR3 region has 15 residues. CDR1 is MDHEN, CDR2 SYDVKM, per germline. The V and J ends lost 4 bases and 0 bases, in that order; junction bases with no gene match: 4. As DNA, the CDR3 is TGTGCCAGCAGTTGGGACAGGGAGAACTCCTACGAGCAGTACTTC. Translated: CASSWDRENSYEQYF.

The chain combines TRBV5-1 with TRBJ2-1; possibly TRBD1 or TRBD2 for D (5 bases each). Deletions cut 0 bases from V and 9 bases from J, with 16 bases between. The CDR3 spans 15 residues. Germline CDR1 is SGHRS and CDR2 is YFSETQ. In DNA form, the CDR3 reads TGCGCCAGCAGCTTGGGGGCAGGGACGAGGTCTGAGCAGTTCTTC. This encodes CASSLGAGTRSEQFF.

V gene TRBV5-1 combines with J gene TRBJ2-7; 11 bases map to TRBD2. CDR1 is SGHRS, CDR2 YFSETQ, per germline. The CDR3 is made up of 16 amino acids. The J segment lost 1 base and the V segment lost 3 bases, leaving 6 bases of the junction unmatched. CDR3 protein: CASSWGTSGSSYEQYF. DNA for the CDR3: TGCGCCAGCAGCTGGGGGACTAGCGGTTCTTCCTACGAGCAGTACTTC.

The chain carries TRBV9 and TRBJ2-5; TRBD2 aligns across 10 bases. Losses at the gene ends were 0 bases for V and 5 bases for J; bases not matched to a gene: 7. Germline V gene sequence: CDR1 SGDLS, CDR2 YYNGEE. The CDR3 has 16 amino acids. Here the CDR3 reads CASSVEERGGFETQYF. The CDR3 DNA is TGTGCCAGCAGCGTAGAGGAGCGGGGGGGTTTCGAGACCCAGTACTTC.

The genes are TRBV7-2 and TRBJ1-2, with 7 bases fitting TRBD1. The junction had 9 bases not matched to a gene; V was cut back by 4 bases and J by 4 bases. Looked up from germline, CDR1 is SGHTA and CDR2 is FQGNSA. The CDR3 totals 15 residues. The CDR3 spells CASSSRAGGAYGYTF. The CDR3 bases are TGTGCCAGCAGCTCACGGGCAGGGGGGGCCTATGGCTACACCTTC.

The rearrangement links TRBV21-1 to TRBJ2-7. TRBV21-1 is a documented pseudogene. The CDR3 is 12 amino acids. CDR3 bases: TGTGCCAGCAGTGGGACCCCCTACGAGCAGTACTTC. It encodes CASSGTPYEQYF.

The rearrangement links TRBV11-3 to TRBJ1-5; D is unclear. V shed 5 bases and J shed 1 base, with 9 bases lying between them. Germline-derived CDR1 and CDR2 are SGHNT and YENEEA. This CDR3 comprises 14 residues. The CDR3 bases are TGTGCCAGCAGCCGAGATCGGAGCAATCAGCCCCAGCATTTT. This translates into CASSRDRSNQPQHF.